Shown below are 28 T cell receptor beta chains from a single sample sequenced in a study of beta chain features in type 1 diabetes (dated by TCRdb to 2016 to 2019). The library was produced with the immunoSEQ multiplex PCR assay. The entire amount of isolated RNA was reverse transcribed using the High Capacity cDNA Reverse Transcription Kit, so the sequenced TCRB transcripts were expressed ones. This immuneACCESS table, as held by TCRdb, lists in-frame sequences with V and J called but not all clones. Of the missing ones, under half trace to an unresolved V gene in checked studies; the others have no known cause. The sample table records over 500,000 clones; less than 20% of these occur just once. Under 0.095% of the sample belongs to the ten largest clones. Sequenced sample: naive CD4+ T cells from blood. What this sample's cell subset or site label stands for: true naive CD4+ T cells. The receptors come from a man aged 18 to 29 in good health.

A few counts support this clone. The rearrangement links TRBV9 to TRBJ2-7; 12 nucleotides agree with TRBD1. V dropped 0 bases and J dropped 3; count of bases not matched to a gene: 4. The CDR3 spans 16 residues. CDR1 and CDR2 from the germline V gene are SGDLS and YYNGEE. The CDR3 loop reads CASSVEGTGGFYEQYF. CDR3 bases: TGTGCCAGCAGCGTAGAAGGGACAGGGGGCTTCTACGAGCAGTACTTC.

The chain has TRBV28 and TRBJ1-1, with TRBD1 matching over 9 bases. CDR3 length: 15 amino acids. In germline, CDR1 is MDHEN, CDR2 SYDVKM. With V trimmed by 2 bases and J by 5 bases, 6 bases remained unmatched. Here the CDR3 DNA reads TGTGCCAGCAGTTTAGACGACAGGGGGACGACTGAAGCTTTCTTT. Protein product: CASSLDDRGTTEAFF.

The V gene is TRBV5-4, the J gene TRBJ2-1; 13 nucleotides agree with TRBD2. After removal of 4 bases from V and 0 bases from J, the junction contained 4 bases not matched to a gene. The CDR3 is 17 residues long. Germline-derived CDR1 and CDR2 are SGHNT and YYREEE (reference sequence). DNA of the CDR3: TGTGCCAGCAGCGGGGGACTAGCGGGACGCTCCTACAATGAGCAGTTCTTC. It translates to CASSGGLAGRSYNEQFF.

V gene TRBV7-2 combines with J gene TRBJ2-6, with D unresolved. Germline loops: CDR1 SGHTA, CDR2 FQGNSA. The CDR3 length is 15 residues. V shed 4 bases and J shed 2 bases, with 9 bases lying between them. The CDR3, as DNA: TGTGCCAGCAGCTCCGGACGGGCTGGGGCCAACGTCCTGACTTTC. This encodes CASSSGRAGANVLTF.

The chain carries TRBV7-4 and TRBJ2-7; TRBD1 matches 7 bases. Germline V gives CDR1 SGHVT, CDR2 SQSDAQ. V lost 10 bases, J lost 7 bases, and 16 bases stayed unmatched. This CDR3 comprises 14 residues. This chain's CDR3 is CANTSDRVAREQYF. CDR3 nucleotides: TGTGCCAATACGAGTGACAGGGTGGCGAGAGAGCAGTACTTC.

This clone was observed a handful of times. The same CDR3 can be traced to other DNA sequences in this sample. The V gene is TRBV20-1, the J gene TRBJ2-7, with D possibly being TRBD2 (6 bases). The germline V and J ends were trimmed by 3 bases and 3 bases, with 6 bases remaining between them. This CDR3 has 11 residues. Germline CDR1 and CDR2: DFQATT and SNEGSKA (reference sequence). This CDR3 is CSASGSYEQYF. CDR3 in DNA: TGCAGTGCTAGCGGGAGCTACGAGCAGTACTTC.

The genes are TRBV5-4 and TRBJ2-1, with 8 positions matching TRBD2. The CDR3 extends over 14 amino acids. Germline V lookup: CDR1 SGHNT, CDR2 YYREEE (reference sequence). J lost 6 bases, V lost 4 bases, and 6 bases had no gene match. For the CDR3, the DNA is TGTGCCAGCAGCATCGGGACTAGGCGCAATGAGCAGTTCTTC. This codes for CASSIGTRRNEQFF.

In its sample, this clone was seen a few times. This CDR3 is also generated by other DNA sequences in the sample. The J gene is TRBJ1-5, the V gene TRBV6-5; 9 bases match TRBD1. The CDR3 sequence is 15 residues long. Germline values: CDR1 MNHEY, CDR2 SVGAGI. V lost 2 bases and J lost 2; bases outside the gene matches: 1. The CDR3 DNA reads as TGTGCCAGCAGTTACCGGACAGGGGGCAATCAGCCCCAGCATTTT. This codes for CASSYRTGGNQPQHF.

A word on this clone: This could be a read error, since a much larger clone is one nucleotide away. The V and J genes are TRBV6-6 and TRBJ2-7; no clear D. The CDR3 extends over 10 amino acids. Germline values: CDR1 MNHNY, CDR2 SVGAGI (reference sequence). The ends were cut back, 6 bases at V and 3 bases at J, with 3 bases in the middle. The CDR3 here is CASRGYEQYF. In DNA form, the CDR3 reads TGTGCCAGCAGGGGCTACGAGCAGTACTTC.

V is TRBV19 and J is TRBJ2-7, with TRBD1 identical over 8 bases. V was pared by 4 bases and J by 6 bases, with 20 bases of the junction left unmatched. CDR3 length: 18 residues. Germline lookup yields CDR1 LNHDA and CDR2 SQIVND (reference sequence). The CDR3: CASSTAILGQGDRFEQYF. Written as DNA, the CDR3 is TGTGCCAGTAGTACCGCAATCCTAGGACAGGGTGATCGGTTCGAGCAGTACTTC.

This rearrangement joins TRBV28 to TRBJ1-2; TRBD1 agrees at 11 bases. Germline lookup yields CDR1 MDHEN and CDR2 SYDVKM. This CDR3 has 14 residues. Trimming removed 8 bases from V and 7 bases from J; junction bases left unmatched: 9. The chain's CDR3 is CASLPGQGAGGYTF. The CDR3 DNA follows: TGTGCCAGCCTCCCCGGACAGGGGGCTGGTGGCTACACCTTC.

The chain links TRBV21-1 to TRBJ2-2; the table's D call, TRBD2, was not checked against the DNA. TRBV21-1 is listed as a pseudogene. The CDR3 runs 16 residues. The CDR3 DNA is TGTGCCAGCAGCAAAGATCGGCGGGAGAACACCGGGGAGCTGTTTTTT. This translates into CASSKDRRENTGELFF.

The chain couples TRBV7-9 to TRBJ2-3; 7 bases match TRBD1. The CDR3 covers 14 residues. The trim removed 6 bases at V and 2 bases at J, leaving 5 bases unmatched. Germline CDR1 reads SEHNR; CDR2 reads FQNEAQ (reference sequence). The CDR3 DNA sequence: TGTGCCAGCAGGGAGGACAGGTCCACAGATACGCAGTATTTT. It translates to CASREDRSTDTQYF. Full variable domain (outside the CDR3, taken from reference TRBV7-9 and TRBJ2-3): DTGVSQNPRHKITKRGQNVTFRCDPISEHNRLYWYRQTLGQGPEFLTYFQNEAQLEKSRLLSDRFSAERPKGSFSTLEIQRTEQGDSAMYLCASREDRSTDTQYFGPGTRLTVL.

The gene calls are TRBV5-4 and TRBJ2-3; 7 bases are shared with TRBD2. V trimming: 4 bases; J trimming: 2 bases; junction bases outside the gene matches: 10. The CDR3 totals 16 residues. Germline CDR1 and CDR2: SGHNT and YYREEE (reference sequence). Written as DNA, the CDR3 is TGTGCCAGCAGCCCCCGGGGCGGGAGCCCCACAGATACGCAGTATTTT. Protein product: CASSPRGGSPTDTQYF.

This clone came up a few times. CDR3 in amino acids: CASRTSGKEAEQFF. DNA for the CDR3: TGTGCCAGTCGTACTAGCGGCAAGGAGGCTGAGCAGTTCTTC. V usage is TRBV19 and J usage is TRBJ2-1; 8 bases match TRBD2. J lost 9 bases, V lost 8 bases, and 12 bases had no gene match. CDR3 length: 14 residues. Germline CDR1 reads LNHDA; CDR2 reads SQIVND (reference sequence).

This sequence joins TRBV9 and TRBJ2-2; D unclear. Per the germline V gene, CDR1 is SGDLS and CDR2 is YYNGEE. V lost 2 bases and J lost 4, with 9 bases in between. This CDR3 has 14 amino acids. The CDR3 sequence: CASSVQSLTGELFF. Here the CDR3 DNA reads TGTGCCAGCAGCGTCCAGAGCCTCACCGGGGAGCTGTTTTTT.

This clone showed up just a few times. The genes are TRBV6-5 and TRBJ2-5; 11 nucleotides align to TRBD1. The CDR3 is made up of 14 amino acids. Looked up from germline, CDR1 is MNHEY and CDR2 is SVGAGI. The ends lost 7 bases at V and 4 bases at J; junction bases unmatched: 5. The CDR3 sequence: CASTGQGAGETQYF. The DNA of the CDR3 is TGTGCCAGCACCGGACAGGGGGCAGGAGAGACCCAGTACTTC.

This clone was counted only a few times. CDR3 residues: CASSDGTGSNNEQFF. In DNA, the CDR3 is TGTGCCAGCAGCGACGGGACAGGGTCCAACAATGAGCAGTTCTTC. The chain carries TRBV9 and TRBJ2-1, with TRBD1 matching over 9 bases. V lost 3 bases and J lost 5; bases outside the gene matches: 6. This CDR3 spans 15 amino acids. Germline CDR1 reads SGDLS; CDR2 reads YYNGEE.

This clone was counted only a few times. The V and J genes are TRBV7-9 and TRBJ2-2; a possible D gene is TRBD1 (5 bases). The CDR3 is 16 amino acids. Trimming removed 5 bases at V and 3 bases at J, with 16 bases between. Per germline, CDR1 SEHNR and CDR2 FQNEAQ (reference sequence). The CDR3 nucleotides read TGTGCCAGCAGCCCCCGATGGGGCGGTGACACCGGGGAGCTGTTTTTT. Amino acid sequence: CASSPRWGGDTGELFF.

This clone was seen more than once but under ten times. The V gene is TRBV18, the J gene TRBJ2-7; D tentatively reads TRBD1 or TRBD2 (5 bases each). The germline CDR1 and CDR2 sequences are KGHSH and LQKENI. The CDR3 is 16 amino acids. The V end lost 3 bases, the J end lost 2 bases, and 17 bases lay between the germline ends. CDR3 sequence: CASSPNQRGRTYEQYF. CDR3 in DNA: TGTGCCAGCTCACCCAACCAGAGGGGCCGTACCTACGAGCAGTACTTC.

The rearrangement links TRBV6-5 to TRBJ1-4, with D unclear. V dropped 1 base and J dropped 5 bases, with 8 bases sitting between them. The CDR3 has 14 residues. The germline CDR1 and CDR2 sequences are MNHEY and SVGAGI. Here the CDR3 DNA reads TGTGCCAGCAGTTACTTCAGGCACAATGAAAAACTGTTTTTT. Translation: CASSYFRHNEKLFF.

The chain links TRBV7-9 to TRBJ1-5, with D possibly matching TRBD1 (6 bases). Germline V CDR1 and CDR2: SEHNR, FQNEAQ (reference sequence). V was cut by 3 bases and J by 2 bases, with 14 bases left in between. The CDR3 runs 16 residues. CDR3 DNA: TGTGCCAGCAGCTTCTTCCGGGCAGGGGGCAATCAGCCCCAGCATTTT. It encodes CASSFFRAGGNQPQHF. The complete variable domain, with remaining parts taken from reference TRBV7-9 and TRBJ1-5, reads DTGVSQNPRHKITKRGQNVTFRCDPISEHNRLYWYRQTLGQGPEFLTYFQNEAQLEKSRLLSDRFSAERPKGSFSTLEIQRTEQGDSAMYLCASSFFRAGGNQPQHFGDGTRLSIL.

V is TRBV5-8 and J is TRBJ1-5; 8 positions agree with TRBD1. J lost 1 base, V lost 4 bases, and 7 bases had no gene match. The CDR3 consists of 16 residues. Per the germline V gene, CDR1 is SGHTS and CDR2 is YDEGEE. This CDR3 is CASSAGTGGSNQPQHF. The CDR3 DNA follows: TGTGCCAGCAGCGCCGGGACAGGAGGCAGCAATCAGCCCCAGCATTTT.

Only a few counts were recorded for this clone. The chain has TRBV9 and TRBJ2-7; D is ambiguous. The CDR3 totals 13 residues. Trimming cost V 0 bases and J 7 bases, with 11 bases left between them. CDR1 and CDR2 from the germline V gene are SGDLS and YYNGEE. The CDR3: CASSVVSQSEQYF. The CDR3 DNA sequence: TGTGCCAGCAGCGTAGTTAGCCAGTCTGAGCAGTACTTC.

The chain uses TRBV6-5 and TRBJ1-2; no clear D gene. The CDR3 is made up of 14 amino acids. CDR1 is MNHEY and CDR2 is SVGAGI in the germline V gene. The ends were cut back, 8 bases at V and 1 base at J, with 14 bases in the middle. This CDR3 reads CASHREGGNYGYTF. The CDR3 DNA is TGTGCCAGCCACCGGGAGGGAGGTAACTATGGCTACACCTTC.

The chain combines TRBV7-9 with TRBJ1-6, with D perhaps TRBD1 (5 bases). CDR3 size: 15 residues. CDR1 SEHNR and CDR2 FQNEAQ come from the germline V gene (reference sequence). Trimming took off 7 bases at V and 7 bases at J, with 17 bases between the two ends. This chain's CDR3 is CASTTTGGVNSPLHF. The CDR3 nucleotides read TGTGCCAGCACGACAACCGGGGGGGTCAATTCACCCCTCCACTTT.

Here the CDR3 DNA reads TGTGCCAGCAGCTCGCTCCCGGGACAGGGGTACGAGCAGTACTTC. It codes for CASSSLPGQGYEQYF. V is TRBV7-3 and J is TRBJ2-7, with 10 bases that match TRBD1. Germline V gene data show CDR1 as SGHTA and CDR2 as FQGTGA. CDR3 length equals 15 residues. With V trimmed by 4 bases and J by 4 bases, 7 bases remained unmatched. Variable domain in full (rest from reference TRBV7-3 and TRBJ2-7): GAGVSQTPSNKVTEKGKYVELRCDPISGHTALYWYRQSLGQGPEFLIYFQGTGAADDSGLPNDRFFAVRPEGSVSTLKIQRTERGDSAVYLCASSSLPGQGYEQYFGPGTRLTVT.

This clone appeared a single time. The V and J genes are TRBV12-2 and TRBJ1-2; TRBD1 reflects the table's D call only, with no check against the DNA. TRBV12-2 is deemed a pseudogene. The CDR3 is 17 amino acids. The CDR3 loop reads CASRPHLGQGANYGYTF. The CDR3 DNA is TGTGCAAGTCGACCACATCTGGGACAGGGTGCGAACTATGGCTACACCTTC.